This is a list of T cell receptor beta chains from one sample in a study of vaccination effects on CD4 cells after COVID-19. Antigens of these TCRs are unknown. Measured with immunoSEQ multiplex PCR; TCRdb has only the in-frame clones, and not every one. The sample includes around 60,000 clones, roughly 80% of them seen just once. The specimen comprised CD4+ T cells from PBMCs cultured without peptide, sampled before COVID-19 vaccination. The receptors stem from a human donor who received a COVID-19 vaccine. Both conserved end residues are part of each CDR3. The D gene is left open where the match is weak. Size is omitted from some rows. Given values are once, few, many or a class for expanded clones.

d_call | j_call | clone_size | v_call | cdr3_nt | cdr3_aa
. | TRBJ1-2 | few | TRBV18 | TGTGCCAGCTCACCACTCCCAGGACAGGGCTACACCTTC | CASSPLPGQGYTF
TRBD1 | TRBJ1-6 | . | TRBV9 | TGTGCCAGCAGCTCGCGGACAGGTGATAATTCACCCCTCCACTTT | CASSSRTGDNSPLHF
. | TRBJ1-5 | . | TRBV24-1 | TGTGCCACCAGCCAGGGGTGGGGTCAGCCCCAGCATTTT | CATSQGWGQPQHF
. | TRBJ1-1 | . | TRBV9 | TGTGCCAGCAGCGTAGATGCCAGGGGATATACTGAAGCTTTCTTT | CASSVDARGYTEAFF
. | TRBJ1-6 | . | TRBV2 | TGTGCCAGCAGTGAAGATCGGTGGGTCCAGGATAATTCACCCCTCCACTTT | CASSEDRWVQDNSPLHF
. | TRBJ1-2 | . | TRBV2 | TGTGCCAGCAGCGCTCGGACGGATTCGAACTATGGCTACACCTTC | CASSARTDSNYGYTF
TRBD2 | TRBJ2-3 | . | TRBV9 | TGTGCCAGCAGCGTAGCAGGGACTAGCGGGGGGTCAGATACGCAGTATTTT | CASSVAGTSGGSDTQYF
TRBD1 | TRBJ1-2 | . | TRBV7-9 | TGTGCCAGCAGCCGAGGGACAGGGGATCGCGGCTACACCTTC | CASSRGTGDRGYTF
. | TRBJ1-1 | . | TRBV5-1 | TGCGCCAGCAGCCCGTTAGTGAGCCGGGAGGCTGAAGCTTTCTTT | CASSPLVSREAEAFF
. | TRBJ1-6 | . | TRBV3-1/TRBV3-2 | TGTGCCAGCAGCCATGTGGGCGGCCAAAATTCACCCCTCCACTTT | CASSHVGGQNSPLHF
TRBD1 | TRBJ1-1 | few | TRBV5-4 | TGTGCCAGCAGCTTGGGAACAGGGGGCAACACTGAAGCTTTCTTT | CASSLGTGGNTEAFF
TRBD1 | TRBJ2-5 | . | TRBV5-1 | TGCGCCAGCAGCTTGGCCGGGACAGGGAAACAAGAGACCCAGTACTTC | CASSLAGTGKQETQYF
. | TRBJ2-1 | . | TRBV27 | TGTGCCAGCAGAAGTGGCGGGGTTGCCTACAATGAGCAGTTCTTC | CASRSGGVAYNEQFF
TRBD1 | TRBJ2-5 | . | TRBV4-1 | TGCGCCAGCAGCCAAGAAGCGGCAGGGGGCCAGAAGACCCAGTACTTC | CASSQEAAGGQKTQYF
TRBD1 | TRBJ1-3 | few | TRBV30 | TGTGCCTGGGAGGGTCCCGCCGGGACAGGTTTTTTT | CAWEGPAGTGFF
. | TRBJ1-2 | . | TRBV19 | TGTGCCAGTAGCATGACAACTAACTATGGCTACACCTTC | CASSMTTNYGYTF
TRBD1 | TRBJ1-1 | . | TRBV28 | TGTGCCAGCAGGGGACAGGGCGAAGCTTTCTTT | CASRGQGEAFF
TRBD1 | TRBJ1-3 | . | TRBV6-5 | TGTGCCAGTCAACAGGGGGCGGGGGGAAACACCATATATTTT | CASQQGAGGNTIYF
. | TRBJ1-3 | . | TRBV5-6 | TGTGCCAGCAGCTTGTCCTATTCTGGAAACACCATATATTTT | CASSLSYSGNTIYF
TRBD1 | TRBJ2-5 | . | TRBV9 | TGTGCCAGCAGCGTAGACAGGGGAGAGACCCAGTACTTC | CASSVDRGETQYF
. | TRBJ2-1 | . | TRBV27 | TGTGCCAGCAGTTCCCGACTAGAAAGCAATGAGCAGTTCTTC | CASSSRLESNEQFF
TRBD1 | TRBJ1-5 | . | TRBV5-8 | TGTGCCAGCCTTAGAAGGGACAGGGAATATCAGCCCCAGCATTTT | CASLRRDREYQPQHF
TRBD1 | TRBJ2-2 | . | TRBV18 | TGTGCCAGCTCACCTCCTCGTGGACAGGGGGCTATCGGGGAGCTGTTTTTT | CASSPPRGQGAIGELFF
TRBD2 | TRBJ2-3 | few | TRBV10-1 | TGCGCCAGCAGCCGAGTAGCGGGGGGGACGGATACGCAGTATTTT | CASSRVAGGTDTQYF
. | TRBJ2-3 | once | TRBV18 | TGTGCCAGCTCACCAGGGACGCCCACAGATACGCAGTATTTT | CASSPGTPTDTQYF
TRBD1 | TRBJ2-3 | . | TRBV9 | TGTGCCAGCAGCCCCAGAGGGACAGGGGGCTTGAATACGCAGTATTTT | CASSPRGTGGLNTQYF
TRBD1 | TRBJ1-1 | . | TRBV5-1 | TGCGCCAGCAGCTTGGGGGGCACAGGGGAAACTGAAGCTTTCTTT | CASSLGGTGETEAFF
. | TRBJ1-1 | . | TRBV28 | TGTGCCAGCAGCTTCCCGGGATACTCTGAAGCTTTCTTT | CASSFPGYSEAFF
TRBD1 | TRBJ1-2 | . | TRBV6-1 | TGTGCCAGCAGTGAGAGGACAGGGAATCCAGCCGTTGGCTACACCTTC | CASSERTGNPAVGYTF
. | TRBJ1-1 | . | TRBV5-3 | TGTGCCAGAAGCCCAGAGGGGGGGCTGAACACTGAAGCTTTCTTT | CARSPEGGLNTEAFF
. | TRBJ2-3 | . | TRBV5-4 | TGTGCCAGCAGCTTGGCCATGGGCTCTGGAACAGATACGCAGTATTTT | CASSLAMGSGTDTQYF
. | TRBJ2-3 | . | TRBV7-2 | TGTGCCAGCAGCTCCTACGCCGAAGATACGCAGTATTTT | CASSSYAEDTQYF
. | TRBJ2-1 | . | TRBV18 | TGTGCCAGCTCACCCGACGGGGGACCCTACAATGAGCAGTTCTTC | CASSPDGGPYNEQFF
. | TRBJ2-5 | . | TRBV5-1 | TGCGCCAGCAGGTCAGGGGATGGGGAGACCCAGTACTTC | CASRSGDGETQYF
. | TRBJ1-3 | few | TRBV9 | TGTGCCAGCAGCGTGGCCCTATTAAACACCATATATTTT | CASSVALLNTIYF
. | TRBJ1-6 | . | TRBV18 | TGTGCCAGCTCACCACAAGGGAGTTTCGGGAATTCACCCCTCCACTTT | CASSPQGSFGNSPLHF
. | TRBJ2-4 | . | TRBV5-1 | TGCGCCAGCAGCTTGGATCGGGAAGGCATTCAGTACTTC | CASSLDREGIQYF
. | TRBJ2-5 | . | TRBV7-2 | TGTGCCAGCAGCTTTAGACAGAGGGAAGCGACCCAGTACTTC | CASSFRQREATQYF
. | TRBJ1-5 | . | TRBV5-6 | TGTGCCAGCAGCTTGGCCCTGGATGGGACGGGGGATCAGCCCCAGCATTTT | CASSLALDGTGDQPQHF
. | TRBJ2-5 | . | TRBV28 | TGTGCCAGCAGTTTGAACAGGGGGGGGGCCGCCGAGACCCAGTACTTC | CASSLNRGGAAETQYF
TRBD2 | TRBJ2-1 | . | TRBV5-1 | TGCGCCAGCAGCTTGGGGGGTAGCGGGAACAATGAGCAGTTCTTC | CASSLGGSGNNEQFF
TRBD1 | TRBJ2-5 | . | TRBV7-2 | TGTGCCAGCAGCTTAATGGGGACAGGAGAAGAGACCCAGTACTTC | CASSLMGTGEETQYF
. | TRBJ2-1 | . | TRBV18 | TGTGCCAGCTCACGACTTGACAGAGAGCAGTTCTTC | CASSRLDREQFF
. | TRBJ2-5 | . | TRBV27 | TGTGCCAGCAGTTTAATGGGCAGGGGAGTTGGAGAGACCCAGTACTTC | CASSLMGRGVGETQYF
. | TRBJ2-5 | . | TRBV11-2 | TGTGCCAGCAGCCCGACCCCAGGGTCCCGGGTGGAGACCCAGTACTTC | CASSPTPGSRVETQYF
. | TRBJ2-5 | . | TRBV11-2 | TGTGCCAGCAGCTTAGAAAGAGGGGGGGAGACCCAGTACTTC | CASSLERGGETQYF
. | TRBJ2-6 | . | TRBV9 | TGTGCCAGCAGCGGTATCCCTGGGGCCAACGTCCTGACTTTC | CASSGIPGANVLTF
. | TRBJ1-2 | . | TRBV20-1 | TGCAGTGCTCCCACGAGTGGTGGCTACACCTTC | CSAPTSGGYTF
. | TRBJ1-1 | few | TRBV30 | TGTGCCTGGGATGGGCGCATTGGTCTGAACACTGAAGCTTTCTTT | CAWDGRIGLNTEAFF
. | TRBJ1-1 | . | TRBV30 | TGTGCCTGGAGTCCTACTGGGGCCGGCCATGCAGCTTTCTTT | CAWSPTGAGHAAFF
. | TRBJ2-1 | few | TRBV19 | TGTGCCAGTAAGGTGGGAGACAGCTACAATGAGCAGTTCTTC | CASKVGDSYNEQFF
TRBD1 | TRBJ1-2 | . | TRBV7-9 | TGTGCCAGCAGCTTACAGGGGGCTAAGGCTAACTATGGCTACACCTTC | CASSLQGAKANYGYTF
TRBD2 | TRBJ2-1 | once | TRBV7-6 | TGTGCCAGCAGCCGTAAAGCGGGGGTTTACAATGAGCAGTTCTTC | CASSRKAGVYNEQFF